The present T cell receptor beta chain was sequenced within a study of CD8+CD57+ T cells in acquired aplastic anemia. In the study overall: Sorted CD4+ plus CD8+ cells gave DNA averaging approximately 2.9 ug. General observations from the study: CD8+ Simpson's diversity did not differ significantly between patients and controls. Comparison of patients with controls identified about 30 shared CD8+ CDR3 sequences.

Genomic DNA was employed as the template in profiling TCR beta VDJ and CDR3. TCRdb re-derived calls from the reads in MiXCR, one entry per CDR3 protein. This table holds around 250,000 distinct CDR3 sequences, 45% to 70% found once. This clonotype was counted once. No antigen is known for it. Germline lookup yields CDR1 SGHVT and CDR2 SQSDAQ. Trimming shortened V by 5 bases and J by 4 bases, and 15 bases separated the two germline ends. The CDR3 has 14 residues. The chain recombines TRBV7-4 with TRBJ2-7; either TRBD1 or TRBD2 may supply D (5 bases each). This TCR derives from a human donor with severe aplastic anemia or a healthy control (not recorded which). Sequenced input: sorted CD4+, CD8+, or CD8+CD57+ T cells (not recorded which) from PBMCs. The CDR3 DNA reads TGTGCCAGCAGCCAGAGGGGAAGGAGGTACGAGCAGTACTTC. Its translation: CASSQRGRRYEQYF.